Sequencing of this T cell receptor (beta chain) was carried out in a study of radiotherapy plus CTLA-4 blockade in lung cancer. Looking at the study overall: In around 19% of patients, objective responses were seen; approximately 34% had disease control. General study results and limits: With interferon-beta, early dynamics of blood T cell clones were reported to best predict response.

With 10 bases clipped from V and 0 bases from J, the junction kept 4 bases outside the gene matches. The CDR3 has 15 amino acids. Germline values: CDR1 MNHNS, CDR2 SASEGT. Profiling relied on immunoSEQ multiplex PCR, and the TCRdb table lists in-frame clones only, not all of them. The sample lists 48,000 or so clones, 84% occurring once. In the case of this clone: The antigen is not known.

Patients in the study, people with chemo-refractory metastatic non-small-cell lung cancer, received focal radiation plus ipilimumab CTLA-4 blockade. The V gene is TRBV6-1, the J gene TRBJ2-1; 12 bases line up with TRBD2. The sequence came from a human donor with non-small cell lung cancer whose response to radiotherapy plus ipilimumab could not be evaluated. Sequenced here: peripheral blood, sampled from a patient treated with radiotherapy plus ipilimumab. The chain's CDR3 is CATRTSGVSYNEQFF. The DNA for the CDR3 is TGTGCCACCCGGACTAGCGGGGTCTCCTACAATGAGCAGTTCTTC.